The 10 T cell receptor beta chains reported below all come from one sample, sequenced in a study of shared clonotypes between healthy human individuals. Sequencing was performed with immunoSEQ multiplex PCR; in TCRdb, only in-frame clones are kept and a portion is missing. Here the sample spans 1.5 million to 2.5 million clones, approximately 94% being singletons. Selected positively for CCR7 and CD45RO-negative, naive CD8 cells excluded terminally differentiated effector memory CD45RA+ cells. Sequenced material: naive CD8+ T cells sorted from blood. The receptors were sampled from a man between 18 and 35 years old in good health.

CDR3 region: CASSEFGDRVAEKLFF. CDR3 DNA sequence: TGTGCCAGCAGTGAATTCGGGGACAGGGTCGCCGAAAAACTGTTTTTT. V gene TRBV6-1 combines with J gene TRBJ1-4; TRBD1 agrees at 9 bases. V was pared by 2 bases and J by 8 bases, with 9 bases of the junction left unmatched. The CDR3 has 16 amino acids. Germline V gene data show CDR1 as MNHNS and CDR2 as SASEGT.

Comments on this clone: Other DNA sequences within the sample encode an identical CDR3. This chain connects TRBV4-1 to TRBJ2-5; unclear D gene. CDR1 and CDR2 (germline): MGHRA, YSYEKL. CDR3 length: 14 amino acids. V shed 0 bases and J shed 3 bases, with 8 bases lying between them. The CDR3 loop is CASSQDPREETQYF. CDR3 DNA sequence: TGCGCCAGCAGCCAAGATCCCCGTGAAGAGACCCAGTACTTC.

The V gene is TRBV30, the J gene TRBJ2-7, with 8 bases that match TRBD1. The germline gives CDR1 GTSNPN, CDR2 SVGIG (reference sequence). The V gene end was trimmed by 1 base and the J gene end by 2 bases; junction bases not matched to a gene: 7. The CDR3 is 15 residues long. The CDR3 coding sequence is TGTGCCTGGAGTGGGACGGGACAGGAAACCTACGAGCAGTACTTC. Encoded protein: CAWSGTGQETYEQYF.

The chain recombines TRBV10-1 with TRBJ2-3, with TRBD2 as a possible D gene (6 bases). V shed 0 bases and J shed 4 bases, with 11 bases lying between them. The CDR3 has 15 amino acids. The germline gives CDR1 WNHNN, CDR2 SYGVQD (reference sequence). The CDR3 here is CASSESVGGADTQYF. The CDR3 DNA follows: TGCGCCAGCAGTGAGTCGGTCGGAGGGGCAGATACGCAGTATTTT.

V is TRBV13 and J is TRBJ2-7, with TRBD1 as a possible D gene (5 bases). Between the trimmed V and J ends, which lost 0 bases and 2 bases, there was a span of 8 bases. Germline CDR1 and CDR2: PRHDT and FYEKMQ (reference sequence). The CDR3 is made up of 14 amino acids. The CDR3 region is CASSLGQVPYEQYF. CDR3 DNA: TGTGCCAGCAGCTTAGGACAGGTCCCCTACGAGCAGTACTTC.

The chain combines TRBV4-3 with TRBJ2-3; 9 nucleotides align to TRBD2. The junction had 7 bases not matched to a gene; V was cut back by 2 bases and J by 7 bases. There are 15 residues in the CDR3. Per germline, CDR1 LGHNA and CDR2 YSLEER. As DNA, the CDR3 is TGCGCCAGCAGCCAAACTAGCGGGCCCCCGAATACGCAGTATTTT. It translates to CASSQTSGPPNTQYF.

The rearrangement joins TRBV2 to TRBJ2-3, with D hard to call. CDR1 and CDR2 (germline): SNHLY, FYNNEI. Trimming removed 5 bases from V and 2 bases from J, with 8 bases in between. This CDR3 has 13 residues. The chain's CDR3 is CASSPESTDTQYF. In DNA form, the CDR3 reads TGTGCCAGCAGTCCCGAGTCCACAGATACGCAGTATTTT.

The chain has TRBV27 and TRBJ1-5; D gene unclear. The V end lost 5 bases, the J end lost 9 bases, and 14 bases lay between the germline ends. The CDR3 spans 13 residues. From germline, CDR1 is MNHEY and CDR2 SMNVEV (reference sequence). This CDR3 reads CASSPTGSWPQHF. CDR3 nucleotides: TGTGCCAGCAGTCCCACGGGCTCGTGGCCCCAGCATTTT.

The chain carries TRBV18 and TRBJ2-7, with D unresolved. The V gene lost 0 bases and the J gene lost 5 bases, with 11 bases spanning the gap. This CDR3 is 14 amino acids long. Germline lookup yields CDR1 KGHSH and CDR2 LQKENI. In nucleotides, the CDR3 is TGTGCCAGCTCACCACCGGGCTCCGGCCACGAGCAGTACTTC. Translation: CASSPPGSGHEQYF.

This clone was observed a single time. This chain connects TRBV7-2 to TRBJ2-1; 8 bases match TRBD2. The V gene's germline CDR1 is SGHTA and CDR2 FQGNSA. With 5 bases clipped from V and 3 bases from J, the junction kept 3 bases outside the gene matches. The CDR3 is 14 residues long. In DNA, the CDR3 is TGTGCCAGCAGCGCGGGGACTAGCTACAATGAGCAGTTCTTC. Its translation is CASSAGTSYNEQFF.